Each of the 17 T cell receptor beta chains below was sequenced from the same sample in a study of blood T cell repertoires in COVID-19. Measured with immunoSEQ multiplex PCR; TCRdb has only the in-frame clones, and not every one. Of about 210,000 clones listed, 86% were seen once; the top ten hold about 4.1%. Sequenced input: PBMCs or T cells enriched from blood (not recorded which). The receptor source for this set is a woman between 35 and 50 years old with acute COVID-19.

This sequence joins TRBV5-4 and TRBJ2-4; 8 bases line up with TRBD2. The CDR3 extends over 13 amino acids. J was trimmed by 7 bases and V by 0 bases; bases with no gene match: 0. Per the germline V gene, CDR1 is SGHNT and CDR2 is YYREEE (reference sequence). This CDR3 reads CASSLASGNIQYF. CDR3 coding DNA: TGTGCCAGCAGCTTGGCTAGCGGGAACATTCAGTACTTC.

This clone was counted a few times. The rearrangement uses TRBV21-1 and TRBJ1-6; the table gives TRBD1 as D, unverified against the DNA. TRBV21-1 is marked as a pseudogene. This CDR3 contains 14 residues. The CDR3 DNA reads as TGTGCCAGCAGCTGGGACAGGGGACGTTCACCCCTCCACTTT. Its translation is CASSWDRGRSPLHF.

The rearrangement joins TRBV6-5 to TRBJ1-5; perhaps TRBD1 as D (6 bases). The germline gives CDR1 MNHEY, CDR2 SVGAGI. Trimming pared 6 bases from V and 4 bases from J, leaving 10 bases between. The CDR3 covers 13 residues. The DNA of the CDR3 is TGTGCCAGCAGAAGACAGGAAAATCAGCCCCAGCATTTT. It codes for CASRRQENQPQHF.

The chain employs TRBV2 and TRBJ2-7; TRBD2 aligns across 8 bases. V shed 5 bases, J shed 11 bases, and the junction held 14 bases outside the gene matches. The CDR3 is 14 amino acids. Looked up from germline, CDR1 is SNHLY and CDR2 is FYNNEI. In nucleotides, the CDR3 is TGTGCCAGCAGTACGCTAGCGGGCACGGGGGAAAAGTACTTC. This translates into CASSTLAGTGEKYF.

The genes are TRBV2 and TRBJ1-6, with 8 bases lining up with TRBD1. Germline loops: CDR1 SNHLY, CDR2 FYNNEI. Unmatched junction bases numbered 10, after V lost 6 bases and J lost 9 bases. CDR3 length equals 15 residues. The CDR3 loop reads CASRRTDRDGSPLHF. CDR3 DNA sequence: TGTGCCAGCAGACGAACGGACAGGGATGGTTCACCCCTCCACTTT.

This chain links TRBV24-1 with TRBJ2-7; the match to TRBD1 covers 9 bases. Germline V gives CDR1 KGHDR, CDR2 SFDVKD. The CDR3 is 19 amino acids. V was clipped by 11 bases and J by 0 bases; unmatched bases: 22. DNA for the CDR3: TGTGCCAAACGCCCCGGGTGGGACAGGGATGGACTTTGCTCCTACGAGCAGTACTTC. Translating it yields CAKRPGWDRDGLCSYEQYF.

The V and J genes are TRBV9 and TRBJ1-4; 7 nucleotides agree with TRBD1. The V segment lost 3 bases and the J segment 4 bases; nucleotides outside the gene matches: 6. Germline CDR1 and CDR2: SGDLS and YYNGEE. This CDR3 contains 15 residues. CDR3 sequence reads: CASSASGTVNEKLFF. The CDR3, as DNA: TGTGCCAGCAGCGCCTCCGGGACAGTTAATGAAAAACTGTTTTTT.

The chain joins TRBV3-1 (or the pseudogene TRBV3-2) to TRBJ1-1; perhaps TRBD1 as D (5 bases). V was shortened by 4 bases and J by 1 base, with 16 bases between the two germline ends. The CDR3 loop spans 16 amino acids. Per germline, CDR1 LGHDT and CDR2 YNNKEL (reference sequence). The CDR3 coding sequence is TGTGCCAGCAGCCCCTACCTCAGGGCTTCGAACACTGAAGCTTTCTTT. Protein sequence: CASSPYLRASNTEAFF.

J is TRBJ2-7 and V is TRBV19; 11 bases fit TRBD1. The CDR3 consists of 15 residues. With V trimmed by 5 bases and J by 5 bases, 8 bases remained unmatched. Per the germline V gene, CDR1 is LNHDA and CDR2 is SQIVND (reference sequence). The CDR3 region is CASSAQDRGRDEQYF. In DNA form, the CDR3 reads TGTGCCAGTAGTGCCCAGGACAGGGGGCGCGACGAGCAGTACTTC.

The chain uses TRBV28 and TRBJ2-7; 9 positions match TRBD2. The germline gives CDR1 MDHEN, CDR2 SYDVKM. Germline trimming cut 8 bases from V and 4 bases from J; bases unmatched to any gene: 24. This CDR3 is built from 19 residues. Here the CDR3 DNA reads TGTGCCAGCTGTGGACTCGGCCTTGGTCTCGCTAGCGGGGATTACGAGCAGTACTTC. Protein sequence: CASCGLGLGLASGDYEQYF.

The CDR3 nucleotides read TGTGCCAGTCAACAGGGAAGGAATAGCAATCAGCCCCAGCATTTT. Its translation: CASQQGRNSNQPQHF. The chain employs TRBV2 and TRBJ1-5; the D gene is possibly TRBD1 (6 bases). Germline lookup yields CDR1 SNHLY and CDR2 FYNNEI. The CDR3 length is 15 residues. The V and J ends lost 9 bases and 0 bases respectively, with 15 bases between them.

J is TRBJ2-1 and V is TRBV3-1 (or the pseudogene TRBV3-2); the D gene is possibly TRBD1 (5 bases). V dropped 1 base and J dropped 2 bases, with 18 bases sitting between them. The CDR3 length is 18 residues. Germline V CDR1 and CDR2: LGHDT, YNNKEL (reference sequence). The chain's CDR3 is CASSQGLSSPGPYNEQFF. The CDR3 DNA follows: TGTGCCAGCAGCCAAGGCCTCTCCTCGCCAGGGCCCTACAATGAGCAGTTCTTC.

In this sample, this clone turned up a few times. The rearrangement joins TRBV7-3 to TRBJ2-7; maybe TRBD2 (6 bases). Germline lookup yields CDR1 SGHTA and CDR2 FQGTGA. V was pared by 5 bases and J by 4 bases, with 15 bases between. The CDR3 has 14 amino acids. CDR3 bases: TGTGCCAGCAGCCCCTATGGCGGGGAGTACGAGCAGTACTTC. Translating gives CASSPYGGEYEQYF.

The rearrangement links TRBV5-1 to TRBJ2-6; 7 positions agree with TRBD2. The CDR3 has 17 residues. Germline V gives CDR1 SGHRS, CDR2 YFSETQ. Trimming at V came to 2 bases and at J to 1 base, leaving 6 bases not matched to a gene. The CDR3 region has the DNA TGCGCCAGCAGCTTCCGAGGACTAGGATCTGGGGCCAACGTCCTGACTTTC. It is translated as CASSFRGLGSGANVLTF.

This clone appeared many times. This chain uses TRBV4-2 with TRBJ2-2; 8 bases are shared with TRBD2. The germline V gene has CDR1 LGHNA and CDR2 YNFKEQ. V shed 3 bases, J shed 6 bases, and the junction held 12 bases outside the gene matches. This CDR3 is 17 amino acids long. Here the CDR3 DNA reads TGTGCCAGCAGCCAGGTAGAGACTAGCGAAAGGGCCGGGGAGCTGTTTTTT. It codes for CASSQVETSERAGELFF.

The chain couples TRBV24-1 to TRBJ2-5; weak D call: TRBD2 (5 bases). V lost 4 bases and J 8 bases, leaving 16 bases between the germline ends. Germline V gene lookup returns CDR1 KGHDR and CDR2 SFDVKD. The CDR3 covers 14 residues. For the CDR3, the DNA is TGTGCCACCAGTGACCCCGGACTCCCTATAACCCAGTACTTC. Its translation is CATSDPGLPITQYF.

The chain recombines TRBV13 with TRBJ2-2; the match to TRBD2 covers 9 bases. Losses at the gene ends were 5 bases for V and 6 bases for J; bases not matched to a gene: 7. The CDR3 runs to 15 residues. Germline V gene data show CDR1 as PRHDT and CDR2 as FYEKMQ (reference sequence). CDR3 loop: CASSLIAGAAGELFF. The CDR3 bases are TGTGCCAGCAGCCTGATAGCGGGAGCGGCCGGGGAGCTGTTTTTT.